These 5 T cell receptor beta chains share one sample of origin, sequenced in a study of T cell repertoires in aging, cancer and after chemotherapy. A mixed TRB-A/B primer pool amplified rearranged TRB by multiplex touch-down PCR. TCRdb independently ran MiXCR on the multiplex PCR reads; one entry per CDR3 protein. The repertoire includes 7,000 to 9,500 distinct CDR3 sequences, 20% to 30% of them detected once, and roughly an eighth sits in the top ten. The template was genomic DNA from peripheral blood, not RNA. The specimen sequenced was blood. These receptors all come from a human donor with a blood cancer. The donor label of this sample is uncertain.

J is TRBJ2-7 and V is TRBV30; 7 nucleotides align to TRBD1. The CDR3 runs to 13 residues. The V segment lost 5 bases and the J segment 2 bases; nucleotides outside the gene matches: 6. From germline, CDR1 is GTSNPN and CDR2 SVGIG (reference sequence). This CDR3 is CAWGTGTAYEQYF. The CDR3 DNA reads as TGTGCCTGGGGGACCGGGACAGCCTACGAGCAGTACTTC.

This clonotype is labeled as medium-sized. The chain carries TRBV18 and TRBJ2-7; the D gene is possibly TRBD1 (6 bases). CDR1 KGHSH and CDR2 LQKENI come from the germline V gene. CDR3 size: 15 residues. With 1 base removed from V and 2 bases from J, the gap between germline ends came to 12 bases. In nucleotides, the CDR3 is TGTGCCAGCTCACCACTCAGCCGGGACACCTACGAGCAGTACTTC. It translates to CASSPLSRDTYEQYF.

In its sample, this clonotype was seen a few times. The chain uses TRBV10-3 and TRBJ1-2; D remains ambiguous. The CDR3 extends over 14 amino acids. Between the trimmed V and J ends, which lost 3 bases and 7 bases, there was a span of 15 bases. CDR1 and CDR2 (germline): ENHRY, SYGVKD. The CDR3: CAISEGQESGGYTF. DNA for the CDR3: TGTGCCATCAGTGAAGGTCAGGAGTCGGGTGGCTACACCTTC.

The chain is built from TRBV29-1 and TRBJ2-3; 12 bases agree with TRBD2. V shed 7 bases, J shed 5 bases, and the junction held 7 bases outside the gene matches. The CDR3 sequence is 14 residues long. Germline-derived CDR1 and CDR2 are SQVTM and ANQGSEA. The DNA of the CDR3 is TGCAGCGGGGCACTAGCGGGAGGAGGAGATACGCAGTATTTT. Residues: CSGALAGGGDTQYF.

This clonotype is medium-sized (0.01 to 0.1%) by share. The chain has TRBV29-1 and TRBJ2-3, with TRBD2 matching over 11 bases. From germline, CDR1 is SQVTM and CDR2 ANQGSEA. CDR3 length: 14 residues. V lost 7 bases to trimming and J lost 5 bases; unmatched junction nucleotides: 8. CDR3 loop: CSAPLAGGGDTQYF. CDR3 bases: TGCAGCGCGCCCCTAGCGGGAGGAGGAGATACGCAGTATTTT.